This TCR beta chain derives from a study of blood T cell repertoires in COVID-19. Method: immunoSEQ multiplex PCR; TCRdb's copy keeps in-frame clones and lacks some. The sample lists under 95,000 clones; just over 90% were seen once. Germline loops: CDR1 KGHDR, CDR2 SFDVKD. V shed 7 bases and J 5 bases; nucleotides not matched to a gene: 7. The CDR3 totals 14 residues. The chain links TRBV24-1 to TRBJ2-7; the match to TRBD1 covers 10 bases. Sequenced material: peripheral blood. This TCR was sampled from a man aged 50-59 years with COVID-19, enrolled during active disease. CDR3 nucleotides: TGTGCCACCAGCCCGGGACAGGGGACCCACGAGCAGTACTTC. Its translation is CATSPGQGTHEQYF.